The 13 T cell receptor beta chains given below trace back to one sample, sequenced in a study of shared clonotypes between healthy human individuals. Measured with immunoSEQ multiplex PCR; TCRdb has only the in-frame clones, and not every one. Of roughly 1,100,000 clones listed, 65% to 75% are singletons. Sequencing used memory CD4+ T cells sorted from blood. Subset: CD45RA-negative fraction. The receptors derive from a man younger than 35 in good health.

The rearrangement uses TRBV2 and TRBJ1-2; no clear D gene. V gave up 6 bases and J gave up 2 bases, with 10 bases separating them. CDR1 SNHLY and CDR2 FYNNEI come from the germline V gene. The CDR3 length is 13 residues. The CDR3 sequence is CASRVLGNYGYTF. CDR3 sequence (DNA): TGTGCCAGCAGGGTTCTGGGGAACTATGGCTACACCTTC.

This sequence joins TRBV9 and TRBJ1-3, with D possibly TRBD1 on 6 matching bases. There are 16 residues in the CDR3. V lost 0 bases to trimming and J lost 3 bases, with 13 bases between them. Germline V gene sequence: CDR1 SGDLS, CDR2 YYNGEE. The CDR3 sequence: CASSVDWGGHGNTIYF. The CDR3 region has the DNA TGTGCCAGCAGCGTAGATTGGGGGGGCCATGGAAACACCATATATTTT.

This clone was observed a single time. The V call is TRBV7-9, the J call TRBJ2-5; D is unresolved. CDR3 length equals 15 residues. Germline values: CDR1 SEHNR, CDR2 FQNEAQ (reference sequence). Trimming removed 4 bases from V and 1 base from J, with 13 bases in between. This CDR3 is CASSSPPPTQETQYF. The CDR3 DNA sequence: TGTGCCAGCAGCTCCCCCCCGCCCACCCAAGAGACCCAGTACTTC.

A remark on this clone: The sample carries other DNA sequences with the same CDR3. This chain links TRBV28 with TRBJ1-2, with 9 positions matching TRBD1. The CDR3 spans 14 residues. V lost 6 bases, J lost 4 bases, and 6 bases stayed unmatched. Germline lookup yields CDR1 MDHEN and CDR2 SYDVKM. The CDR3 sequence is CASRPTGGSYGYTF. The CDR3, as DNA: TGTGCCAGCAGACCGACAGGGGGTAGCTATGGCTACACCTTC.

This clone was counted between two and nine times. The CDR3: CASSETAGGSYEQYF. CDR3 nucleotide sequence: TGTGCCAGCAGTGAAACCGCGGGTGGCTCCTACGAGCAGTACTTC. The chain has TRBV6-1 and TRBJ2-7, with D maybe TRBD2 (5 bases). The CDR3 is 15 residues long. V was pared by 2 bases and J by 0 bases, with 11 bases between. Germline V gives CDR1 MNHNS, CDR2 SASEGT.

The chain links TRBV5-6 to TRBJ2-6; TRBD1 might be the D (6 bases). Between the trimmed V and J ends, which lost 3 bases and 4 bases, there was a span of 11 bases. The CDR3 has 15 residues. The germline V gene encodes CDR1 SGHDT and CDR2 YYEEEE. The CDR3 DNA sequence: TGTGCCAGCAGCTCCGGCAGGGGCGGGGCCAACGTCCTGACTTTC. Translating gives CASSSGRGGANVLTF.

This chain links TRBV7-9 with TRBJ1-1, with 10 bases matching TRBD1. CDR1 is SEHNR, CDR2 FQNEAQ, per germline (reference sequence). The CDR3 sequence is 15 residues long. V shed 6 bases, J shed 1 base, and the junction held 5 bases outside the gene matches. CDR3 region: CASRGWDRGNTEAFF. Written as DNA, the CDR3 is TGTGCCAGCAGAGGCTGGGACAGGGGGAACACTGAAGCTTTCTTT.

The chain carries TRBV4-1 and TRBJ2-5; D might be TRBD2 (7 bases). There are 17 residues in the CDR3. Trimming pared 1 base from V and 4 bases from J, leaving 19 bases between. CDR1 and CDR2 from the germline V gene are MGHRA and YSYEKL. The CDR3, as DNA: TGCGCCAGCAGCCAAGTGGAGGGGGGGGCCGGGAGAGAGACCCAGTACTTC. This encodes CASSQVEGGAGRETQYF.

The gene calls are TRBV7-4 and TRBJ2-7; 12 nucleotides agree with TRBD2. V gave up 0 bases and J gave up 2 bases; unmatched junction bases: 5. CDR1 and CDR2 (germline): SGHVT, SQSDAQ. CDR3 size: 17 residues. DNA of the CDR3: TGTGCCAGCAGCTTAGCCTCGGGACTAGCGGGTACCTACGAGCAGTACTTC. As protein: CASSLASGLAGTYEQYF. The variable domain in full, completed from reference TRBV7-4 and TRBJ2-7, reads GAGVSQSPRYKVAKRGRDVALRCDSISGHVTLYWYRQTLGQGSEVLTYSQSDAQRDKSGRPSGRFSAERPERSVSTLKIQRTEQGDSAVYLCASSLASGLAGTYEQYFGPGTRLTVT.

The chain joins TRBV19 to TRBJ2-2, with a weak D call TRBD1 (6 bases). V was cut by 11 bases and J by 2 bases, with 18 bases left in between. This CDR3 has 15 amino acids. Germline CDR1 LNHDA, CDR2 SQIVND (reference sequence). CDR3 region: CAANSGTSNTGELFF. As DNA, the CDR3 is TGTGCCGCCAATTCCGGGACAAGTAACACCGGGGAGCTGTTTTTT. The full variable domain, its missing parts supplied by reference TRBV19 and TRBJ2-2, is DGGITQSPKYLFRKEGQNVTLSCEQNLNHDAMYWYRQDPGQGLRLIYYSQIVNDFQKGDIAEGYSVSREKKESFPLTVTSAQKNPTAFYLCAANSGTSNTGELFFGEGSRLTVL.

This chain links TRBV19 with TRBJ2-4; D perhaps matches TRBD1 (6 bases). Trimming took off 1 base at V and 0 bases at J, with 13 bases between the two ends. Germline V gives CDR1 LNHDA, CDR2 SQIVND (reference sequence). CDR3 length: 17 amino acids. CDR3 sequence (DNA): TGTGCCAGTAGTATAGCAGGGGACATCCTAGCCAAAAACATTCAGTACTTC. Encoded protein: CASSIAGDILAKNIQYF.

A few counts support this clone. This chain joins TRBV5-8 and TRBJ1-6, with 8 bases lining up with TRBD1. The V gene's germline CDR1 is SGHTS and CDR2 YDEGEE. Trimming cost V 6 bases and J 10 bases; bases outside gene matches: 9. CDR3 length equals 14 residues. The CDR3 sequence: CASTIRTGYSPLHF. CDR3 nucleotide sequence: TGTGCCAGCACCATTCGGACAGGGTACTCACCCCTCCACTTT.

The J gene is TRBJ2-7, the V gene TRBV7-2; TRBD2 might be the D (6 bases). The CDR3 extends over 14 amino acids. Germline V gives CDR1 SGHTA, CDR2 FQGNSA. Between the trimmed V and J ends, which lost 1 base and 5 bases, there was a span of 12 bases. CDR3 sequence (DNA): TGTGCCAGCAGCTTAGACGGGAGAGGTAACGAGCAGTACTTC. Translated, it gives CASSLDGRGNEQYF.